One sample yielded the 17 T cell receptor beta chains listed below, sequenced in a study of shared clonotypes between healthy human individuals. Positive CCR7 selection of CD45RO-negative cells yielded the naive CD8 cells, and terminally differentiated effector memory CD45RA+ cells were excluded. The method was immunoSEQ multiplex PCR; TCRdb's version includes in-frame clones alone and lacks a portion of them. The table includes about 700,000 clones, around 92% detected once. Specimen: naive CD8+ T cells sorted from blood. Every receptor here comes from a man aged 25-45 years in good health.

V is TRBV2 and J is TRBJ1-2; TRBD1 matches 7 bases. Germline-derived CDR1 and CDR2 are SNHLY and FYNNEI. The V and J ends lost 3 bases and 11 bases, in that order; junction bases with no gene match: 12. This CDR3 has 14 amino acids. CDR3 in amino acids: CASSDRSSSGGYTF. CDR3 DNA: TGTGCCAGCAGTGACAGGTCCAGTTCAGGGGGTTACACCTTC.

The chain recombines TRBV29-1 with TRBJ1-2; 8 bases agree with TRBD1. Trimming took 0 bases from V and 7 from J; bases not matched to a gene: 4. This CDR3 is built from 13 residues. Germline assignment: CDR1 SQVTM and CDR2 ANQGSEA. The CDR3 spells CSVEDRTGLGYTF. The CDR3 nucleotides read TGCAGCGTTGAAGATCGGACAGGGCTTGGCTACACCTTC.

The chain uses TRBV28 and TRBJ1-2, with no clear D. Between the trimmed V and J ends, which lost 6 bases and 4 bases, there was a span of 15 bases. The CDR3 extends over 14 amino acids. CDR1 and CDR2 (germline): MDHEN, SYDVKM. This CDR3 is CASRATNLAYGYTF. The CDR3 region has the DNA TGTGCCAGCAGAGCCACAAATCTGGCCTATGGCTACACCTTC.

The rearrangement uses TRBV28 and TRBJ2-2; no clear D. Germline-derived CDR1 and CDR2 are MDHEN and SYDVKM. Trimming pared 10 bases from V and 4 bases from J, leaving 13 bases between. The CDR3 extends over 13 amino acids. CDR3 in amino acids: CATQAQLTGELFF. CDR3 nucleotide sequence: TGTGCCACCCAGGCCCAACTCACCGGGGAGCTGTTTTTT. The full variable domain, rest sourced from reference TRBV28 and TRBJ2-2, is DVKVTQSSRYLVKRTGEKVFLECVQDMDHENMFWYRQDPGLGLRLIYFSYDVKMKEKGDIPEGYSVSREKKERFSLILESASTNQTSMYLCATQAQLTGELFFGEGSRLTVL.

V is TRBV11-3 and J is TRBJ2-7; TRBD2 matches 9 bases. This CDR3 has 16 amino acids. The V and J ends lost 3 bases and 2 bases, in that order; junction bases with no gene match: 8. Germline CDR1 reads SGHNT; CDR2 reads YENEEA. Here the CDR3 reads CASSLSPKREAYEQYF. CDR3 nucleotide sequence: TGTGCCAGCAGCTTGTCCCCGAAGCGGGAGGCCTACGAGCAGTACTTC.

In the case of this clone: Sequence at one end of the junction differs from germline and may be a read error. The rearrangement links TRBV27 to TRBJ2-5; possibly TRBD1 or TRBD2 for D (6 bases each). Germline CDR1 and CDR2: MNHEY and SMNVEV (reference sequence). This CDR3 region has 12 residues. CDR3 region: CASSLRGETQHF. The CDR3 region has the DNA TGTGCCAGCAGTTTAAGGGGGGAGACCCAGCACTTC.

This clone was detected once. The CDR3 DNA sequence: TGTGCCAGTACCGCCCAGTACGGGAGGGCAATGTGGGAGCTGTTTTTT. It translates to CASTAQYGRAMWELFF. This rearrangement joins TRBV19 to TRBJ2-2, with TRBD2 identical over 8 bases. Germline V gives CDR1 LNHDA, CDR2 SQIVND (reference sequence). The CDR3 consists of 16 residues. V lost 7 bases and J lost 9; bases outside the gene matches: 16.

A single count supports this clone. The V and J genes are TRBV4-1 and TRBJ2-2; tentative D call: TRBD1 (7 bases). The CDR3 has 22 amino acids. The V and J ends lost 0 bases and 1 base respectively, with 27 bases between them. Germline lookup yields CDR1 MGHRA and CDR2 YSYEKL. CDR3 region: CASSQEVRVGRTGLKNTGELFF. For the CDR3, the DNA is TGCGCCAGCAGCCAAGAGGTTCGTGTTGGTCGGACAGGACTAAAGAACACCGGGGAGCTGTTTTTT.

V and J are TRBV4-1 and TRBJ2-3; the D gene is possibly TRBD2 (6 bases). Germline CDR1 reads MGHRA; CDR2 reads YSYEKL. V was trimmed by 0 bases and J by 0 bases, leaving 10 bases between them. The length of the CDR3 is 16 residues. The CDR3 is CASSQDNGGSTDTQYF. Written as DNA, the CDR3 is TGCGCCAGCAGCCAAGACAACGGGGGTAGCACAGATACGCAGTATTTT.

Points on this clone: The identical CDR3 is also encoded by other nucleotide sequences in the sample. CDR3 sequence: CASRPGTGRTEAFF. The CDR3 DNA reads TGTGCCAGCAGACCGGGGACAGGGAGGACTGAAGCTTTCTTT. V is TRBV7-9 and J is TRBJ1-1, with 9 bases aligning to TRBD1. Germline V gene data show CDR1 as SEHNR and CDR2 as FQNEAQ (reference sequence). The J segment lost 5 bases and the V segment lost 6 bases, leaving 7 bases of the junction unmatched. The CDR3 length is 14 residues. The entire variable domain, with the rest obtained from reference TRBV7-9 and TRBJ1-1, is as follows: DTGVSQNPRHKITKRGQNVTFRCDPISEHNRLYWYRQTLGQGPEFLTYFQNEAQLEKSRLLSDRFSAERPKGSFSTLEIQRTEQGDSAMYLCASRPGTGRTEAFFGQGTRLTVV.

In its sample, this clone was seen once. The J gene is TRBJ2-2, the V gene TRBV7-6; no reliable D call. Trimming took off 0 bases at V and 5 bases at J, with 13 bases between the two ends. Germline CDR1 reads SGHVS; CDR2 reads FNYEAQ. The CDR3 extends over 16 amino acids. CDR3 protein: CASSLAMVRLTGELFF. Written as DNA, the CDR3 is TGTGCCAGCAGCTTAGCGATGGTCAGGCTGACCGGGGAGCTGTTTTTT.

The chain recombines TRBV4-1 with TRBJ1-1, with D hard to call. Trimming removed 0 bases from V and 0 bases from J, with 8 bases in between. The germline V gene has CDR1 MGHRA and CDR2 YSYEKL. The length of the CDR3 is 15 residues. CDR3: CASSQDHALNTEAFF. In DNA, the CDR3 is TGCGCCAGCAGCCAAGATCATGCCTTGAACACTGAAGCTTTCTTT.

Written as DNA, the CDR3 is TGTGCCAGCAGTATAACAGGGAATCAGCCCCAGCATTTT. It codes for CASSITGNQPQHF. The chain combines TRBV27 with TRBJ1-5; a possible D gene is TRBD1 (6 bases). CDR1 and CDR2 (germline): MNHEY, SMNVEV (reference sequence). Trimming stripped 5 bases from V and 4 bases from J, with 9 bases between. This CDR3 has 13 amino acids.

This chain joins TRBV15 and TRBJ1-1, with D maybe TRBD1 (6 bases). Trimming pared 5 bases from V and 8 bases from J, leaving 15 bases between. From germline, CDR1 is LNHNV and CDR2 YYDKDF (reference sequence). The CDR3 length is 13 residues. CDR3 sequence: CATSSHQDREAFF. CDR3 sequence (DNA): TGTGCCACCAGCTCCCATCAGGACAGAGAAGCTTTCTTT.

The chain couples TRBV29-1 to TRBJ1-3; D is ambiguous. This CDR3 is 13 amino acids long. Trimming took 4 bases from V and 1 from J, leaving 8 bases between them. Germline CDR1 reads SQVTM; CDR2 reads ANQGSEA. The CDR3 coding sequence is TGCAGCGTTGCCCACAGATCTGGAAACACCATATATTTT. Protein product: CSVAHRSGNTIYF.

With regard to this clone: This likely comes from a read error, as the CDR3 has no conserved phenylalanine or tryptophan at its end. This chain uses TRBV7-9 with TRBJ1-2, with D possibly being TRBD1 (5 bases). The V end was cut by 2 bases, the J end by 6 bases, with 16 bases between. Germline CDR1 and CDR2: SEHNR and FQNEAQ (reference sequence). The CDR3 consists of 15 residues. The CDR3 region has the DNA TGTGCCAGCAGCTTACCCCCCGGGACCAGGGATGGCTACACCCTC. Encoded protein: CASSLPPGTRDGYTL.

This CDR3 reads CASVFSRNPYEQYF. The CDR3 bases are TGCGCCAGCGTCTTTAGCAGAAACCCCTACGAGCAGTACTTC. This rearrangement joins TRBV10-1 to TRBJ2-7, with D unclear. The V gene's germline CDR1 is WNHNN and CDR2 SYGVQD (reference sequence). This CDR3 is built from 14 residues. The V end lost 8 bases, the J end lost 2 bases, and 16 bases lay between the germline ends.